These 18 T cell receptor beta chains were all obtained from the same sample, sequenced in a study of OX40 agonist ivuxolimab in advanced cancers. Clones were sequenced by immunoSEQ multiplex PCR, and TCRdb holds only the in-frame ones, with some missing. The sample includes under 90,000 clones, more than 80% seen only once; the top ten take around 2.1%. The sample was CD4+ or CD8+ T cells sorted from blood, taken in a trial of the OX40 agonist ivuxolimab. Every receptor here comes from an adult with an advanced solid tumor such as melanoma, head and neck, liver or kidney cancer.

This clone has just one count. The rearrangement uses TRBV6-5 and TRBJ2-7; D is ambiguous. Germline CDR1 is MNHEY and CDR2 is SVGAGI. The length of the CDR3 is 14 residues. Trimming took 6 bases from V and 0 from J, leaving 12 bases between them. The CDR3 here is CASREARSSYEQYF. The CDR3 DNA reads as TGTGCCAGCAGAGAGGCCAGGAGCTCCTACGAGCAGTACTTC.

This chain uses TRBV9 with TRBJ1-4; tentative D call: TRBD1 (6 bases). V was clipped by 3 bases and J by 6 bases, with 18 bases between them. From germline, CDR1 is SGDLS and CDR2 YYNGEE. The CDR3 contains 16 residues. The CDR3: CASSGKQGQTDEKLFF. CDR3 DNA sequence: TGTGCCAGCAGCGGGAAACAGGGCCAGACGGATGAAAAACTGTTTTTT.

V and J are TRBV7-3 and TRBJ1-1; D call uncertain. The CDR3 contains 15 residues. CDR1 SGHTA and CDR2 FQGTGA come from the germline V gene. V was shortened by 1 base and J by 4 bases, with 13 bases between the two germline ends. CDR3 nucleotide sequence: TGTGCCAGCAGCTTAATAGGAGGAGGGTTCACTGAAGCTTTCTTT. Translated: CASSLIGGGFTEAFF.

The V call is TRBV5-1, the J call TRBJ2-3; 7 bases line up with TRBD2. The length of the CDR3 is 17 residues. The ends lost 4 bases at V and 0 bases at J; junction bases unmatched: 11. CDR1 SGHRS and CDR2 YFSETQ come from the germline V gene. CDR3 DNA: TGCGCCAGCAGCCCCTCACTACGCGGGGGAAGCACAGATACGCAGTATTTT. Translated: CASSPSLRGGSTDTQYF.

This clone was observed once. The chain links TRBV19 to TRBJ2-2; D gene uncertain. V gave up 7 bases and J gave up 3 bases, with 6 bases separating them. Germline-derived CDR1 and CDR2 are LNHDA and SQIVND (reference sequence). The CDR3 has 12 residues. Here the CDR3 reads CASTQYTGELFF. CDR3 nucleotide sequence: TGTGCCAGTACCCAGTACACCGGGGAGCTGTTTTTT.

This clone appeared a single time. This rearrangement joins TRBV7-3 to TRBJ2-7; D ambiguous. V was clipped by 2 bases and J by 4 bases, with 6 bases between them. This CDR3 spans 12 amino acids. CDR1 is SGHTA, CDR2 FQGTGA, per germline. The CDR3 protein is CASSLSGYEQYF. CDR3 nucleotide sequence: TGTGCCAGCAGCTTATCCGGGTACGAGCAGTACTTC.

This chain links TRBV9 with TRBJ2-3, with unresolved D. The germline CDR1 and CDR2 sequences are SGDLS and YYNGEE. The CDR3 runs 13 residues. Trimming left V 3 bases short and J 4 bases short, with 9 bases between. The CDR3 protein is CASSGLFPDTQYF. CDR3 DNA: TGTGCCAGCAGCGGCCTTTTCCCAGATACGCAGTATTTT.

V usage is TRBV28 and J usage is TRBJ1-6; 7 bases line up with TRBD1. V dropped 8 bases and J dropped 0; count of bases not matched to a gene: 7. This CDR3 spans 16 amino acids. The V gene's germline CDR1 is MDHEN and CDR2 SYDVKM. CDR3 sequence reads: CASGGQESSYNSPLHF. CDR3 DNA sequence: TGTGCCAGCGGAGGACAGGAGAGCTCCTATAATTCACCCCTCCACTTT.

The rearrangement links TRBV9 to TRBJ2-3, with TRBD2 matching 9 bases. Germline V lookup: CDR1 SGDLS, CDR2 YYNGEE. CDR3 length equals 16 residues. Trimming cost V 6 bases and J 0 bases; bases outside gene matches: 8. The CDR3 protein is CASTPASGVSTDTQYF. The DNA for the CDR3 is TGTGCCAGCACCCCTGCTAGCGGGGTAAGCACAGATACGCAGTATTTT. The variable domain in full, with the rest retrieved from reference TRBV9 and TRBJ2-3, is DSGVTQTPKHLITATGQRVTLRCSPRSGDLSVYWYQQSLDQGLQFLIQYYNGEERAKGNILERFSAQQFPDLHSELNLSSLELGDSALYFCASTPASGVSTDTQYFGPGTRLTVL.

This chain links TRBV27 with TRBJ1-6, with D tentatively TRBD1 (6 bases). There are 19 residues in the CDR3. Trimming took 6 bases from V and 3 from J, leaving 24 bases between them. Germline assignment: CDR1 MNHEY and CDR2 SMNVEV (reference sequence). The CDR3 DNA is TGTGCCAGCAGCTCAACCAAAGCACAGGGAGGGAACTATAATTCACCCCTCCACTTT. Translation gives CASSSTKAQGGNYNSPLHF.

CDR3 loop: CASSRDFSYNEQFF. The CDR3 nucleotides are TGTGCCAGCAGTCGGGACTTCTCCTACAATGAGCAGTTCTTC. The chain uses TRBV6-6 and TRBJ2-1, with D perhaps TRBD2 (6 bases). The CDR3 is 14 amino acids. The germline gives CDR1 MNHNY, CDR2 SVGAGI (reference sequence). V lost 5 bases to trimming and J lost 0 bases, with 8 bases between them.

The CDR3 loop reads CASSGSAPTGDTGELFF. The CDR3 DNA reads TGTGCCAGCAGTGGTTCTGCACCAACAGGGGACACCGGGGAGCTGTTTTTT. J is TRBJ2-2 and V is TRBV27; TRBD1 matches at 7 bases. CDR1 and CDR2 from the germline V gene are MNHEY and SMNVEV (reference sequence). This CDR3 is 17 amino acids long. Trimming removed 5 bases from V and 3 bases from J; junction bases left unmatched: 12.

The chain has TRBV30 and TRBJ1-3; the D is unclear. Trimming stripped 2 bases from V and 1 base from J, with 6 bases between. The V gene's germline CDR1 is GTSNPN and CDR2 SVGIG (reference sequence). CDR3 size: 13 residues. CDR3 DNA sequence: TGTGCCTGGAGTTTACCGTCTGGAAACACCATATATTTT. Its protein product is CAWSLPSGNTIYF.

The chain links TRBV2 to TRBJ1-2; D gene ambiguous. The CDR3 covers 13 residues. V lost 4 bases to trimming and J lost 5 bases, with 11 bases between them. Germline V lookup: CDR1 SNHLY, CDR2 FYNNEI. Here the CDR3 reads CASSGTAQYGYTF. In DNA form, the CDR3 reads TGTGCCAGCAGTGGGACGGCCCAGTATGGCTACACCTTC.

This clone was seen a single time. The DNA of the CDR3 is TGTGCCAGCAGCTTCCCGAGAAACACCATATATTTT. This sequence encodes CASSFPRNTIYF. The chain employs TRBV7-2 and TRBJ1-3; unclear D gene. The CDR3 contains 12 residues. Germline V lookup: CDR1 SGHTA, CDR2 FQGNSA. V shed 3 bases and J shed 5 bases, with 5 bases lying between them.

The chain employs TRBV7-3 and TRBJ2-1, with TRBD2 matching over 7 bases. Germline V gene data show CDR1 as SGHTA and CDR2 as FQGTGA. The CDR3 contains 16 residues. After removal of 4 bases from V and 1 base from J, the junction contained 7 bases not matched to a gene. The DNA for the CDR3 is TGTGCCAGCAGCTCTATTCGGGGGGAATCCTACAATGAGCAGTTCTTC. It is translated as CASSSIRGESYNEQFF.

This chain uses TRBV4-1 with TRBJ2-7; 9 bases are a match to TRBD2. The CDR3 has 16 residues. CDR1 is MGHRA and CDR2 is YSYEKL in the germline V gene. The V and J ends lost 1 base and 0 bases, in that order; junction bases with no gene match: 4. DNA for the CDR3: TGCGCCAGCAGCCAAGCTAGCGGGACCTTCTCCTACGAGCAGTACTTC. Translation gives CASSQASGTFSYEQYF.

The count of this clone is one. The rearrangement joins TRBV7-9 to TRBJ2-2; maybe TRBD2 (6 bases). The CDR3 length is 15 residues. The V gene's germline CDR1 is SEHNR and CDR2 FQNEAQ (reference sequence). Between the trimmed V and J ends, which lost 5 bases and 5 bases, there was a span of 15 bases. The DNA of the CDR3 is TGTGCCAGCAGCAAGCGGGTCCTTGAGACCGGGGAGCTGTTTTTT. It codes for CASSKRVLETGELFF.